The 3 T cell receptor beta chains reported below all come from one sample, sequenced in a study of cytomegalovirus exposure and HLA in healthy donors. Sequenced by immunoSEQ multiplex PCR; TCRdb stores in-frame clones only, minus some. The table has more than 130,000 clones, approximately 86% seen once. Sample: PBMCs. Receptors originate from a woman in her late teens or twenties in good health and CMV-seropositive.

The chain carries TRBV28 and TRBJ1-4; 7 bases align to TRBD1. The CDR3 extends over 13 amino acids. V was pared by 6 bases and J by 5 bases, with 3 bases of the junction left unmatched. The germline V gene has CDR1 MDHEN and CDR2 SYDVKM. CDR3 DNA sequence: TGTGCCAGCAGCTGGGGACAGAATGAAAAACTGTTTTTT. Protein product: CASSWGQNEKLFF.

This chain connects TRBV2 to TRBJ2-1; D not certain. This CDR3 contains 13 residues. Between the trimmed V and J ends, which lost 4 bases and 7 bases, there was a span of 11 bases. In germline, CDR1 is SNHLY, CDR2 FYNNEI. The CDR3 loop reads CASSVQSRNEQFF. The DNA of the CDR3 is TGTGCCAGCAGTGTGCAGTCCAGGAATGAGCAGTTCTTC.

The rearrangement joins TRBV7-6 to TRBJ1-3; D possibly corresponds to TRBD1 (5 bases). The germline V and J ends were trimmed by 4 bases and 0 bases, with 16 bases remaining between them. There are 17 residues in the CDR3. Germline CDR1 is SGHVS and CDR2 is FNYEAQ. CDR3 nucleotides: TGTGCCAGCAGCTCCCGCCCACAGGATTTCTCTGGAAACACCATATATTTT. Translation: CASSSRPQDFSGNTIYF.